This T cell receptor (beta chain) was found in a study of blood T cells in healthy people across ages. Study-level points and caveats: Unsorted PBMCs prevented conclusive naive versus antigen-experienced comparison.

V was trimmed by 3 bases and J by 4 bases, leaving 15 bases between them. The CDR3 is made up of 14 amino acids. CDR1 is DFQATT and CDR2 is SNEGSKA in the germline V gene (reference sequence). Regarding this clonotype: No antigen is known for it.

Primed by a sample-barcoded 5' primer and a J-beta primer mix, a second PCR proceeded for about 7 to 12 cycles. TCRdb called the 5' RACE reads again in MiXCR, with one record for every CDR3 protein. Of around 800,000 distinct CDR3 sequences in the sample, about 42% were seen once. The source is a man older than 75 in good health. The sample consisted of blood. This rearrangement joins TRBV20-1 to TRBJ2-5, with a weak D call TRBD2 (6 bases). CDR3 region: CSASGLRGGETQYF. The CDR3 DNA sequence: TGCAGTGCTAGTGGCCTCCGGGGAGGAGAGACCCAGTACTTC.